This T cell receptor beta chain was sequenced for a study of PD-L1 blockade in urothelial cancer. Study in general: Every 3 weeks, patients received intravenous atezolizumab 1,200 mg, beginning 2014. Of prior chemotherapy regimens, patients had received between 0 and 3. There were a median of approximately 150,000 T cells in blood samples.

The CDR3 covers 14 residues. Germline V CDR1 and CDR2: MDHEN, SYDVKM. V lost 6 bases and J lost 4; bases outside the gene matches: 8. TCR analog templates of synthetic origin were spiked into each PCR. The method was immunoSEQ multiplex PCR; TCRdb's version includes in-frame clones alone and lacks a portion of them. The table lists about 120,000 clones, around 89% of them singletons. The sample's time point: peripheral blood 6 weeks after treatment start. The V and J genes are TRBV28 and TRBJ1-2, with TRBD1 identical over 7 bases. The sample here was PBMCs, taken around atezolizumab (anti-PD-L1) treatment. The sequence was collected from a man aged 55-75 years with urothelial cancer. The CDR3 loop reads CASRSPTGFYGYTF. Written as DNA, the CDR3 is TGTGCCAGCAGATCCCCGACAGGGTTCTATGGCTACACCTTC.